What follows describes a single T cell receptor beta chain. This sample stems from a study of beta chain features in type 1 diabetes. All of the sorted populations showed purity greater than 98%. Expressed TCRB transcripts were sequenced after all isolated RNA was converted to cDNA. Only in-frame clones appear in the TCRdb table, and some are missing; sequencing was by immunoSEQ multiplex PCR. The profile shows 200,000 to 250,000 clones, roughly 70% of them singletons. What was sequenced was naive CD4+ T cells from blood. The TCR was taken from a man aged 25-45 years in good health.

For the CDR3, the DNA is TGTGCCAGCAGTCGAGGACTAGCGGGAGCCTACGAGCAGTACTTC. This gives the protein CASSRGLAGAYEQYF. The genes are TRBV6-5 and TRBJ2-7; 13 bases line up with TRBD2. The CDR3 extends over 15 amino acids. V was clipped by 5 bases and J by 2 bases; unmatched bases: 3. CDR1 MNHEY and CDR2 SVGAGI come from the germline V gene.